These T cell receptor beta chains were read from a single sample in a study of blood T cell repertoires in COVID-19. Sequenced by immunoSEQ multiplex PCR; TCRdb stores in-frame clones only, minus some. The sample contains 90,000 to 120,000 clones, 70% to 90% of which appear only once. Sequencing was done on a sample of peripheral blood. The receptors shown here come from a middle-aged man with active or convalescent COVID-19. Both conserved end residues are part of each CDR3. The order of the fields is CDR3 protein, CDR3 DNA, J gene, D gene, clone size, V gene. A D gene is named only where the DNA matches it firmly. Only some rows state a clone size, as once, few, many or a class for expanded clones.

CDR3: CASSSSTDTQYF; DNA: TGTGCCAGCAGTTCTAGCACAGATACGCAGTATTTT; J: TRBJ2-3; D: .; size: .; V: TRBV12-3/TRBV12-4
CDR3: CASSVVGRDNEQFF; DNA: TGTGCCAGCAGCGTAGTCGGGAGAGACAATGAGCAGTTCTTC; J: TRBJ2-1; D: .; size: once; V: TRBV9
CDR3: CAISESKSGRRETQYF; DNA: TGTGCCATCAGTGAGTCGAAAAGCGGGAGACGAGAGACCCAGTACTTC; J: TRBJ2-5; D: TRBD2; size: .; V: TRBV10-3
CDR3: CASSSQGTGELFF; DNA: TGTGCCAGCAGTTCACAGGGGACCGGGGAGCTGTTTTTT; J: TRBJ2-2; D: TRBD1; size: few; V: TRBV27
CDR3: CASSLGQVANTGELFF; DNA: TGCGCCAGCAGCTTGGGACAGGTCGCGAACACCGGGGAGCTGTTTTTT; J: TRBJ2-2; D: .; size: .; V: TRBV5-1
CDR3: CASSITGSRYEQYF; DNA: TGTGCCAGTAGTATAACCGGGAGCCGGTACGAGCAGTACTTC; J: TRBJ2-7; D: .; size: .; V: TRBV19
CDR3: CASSESTGEHEKLFF; DNA: TGTGCCAGCAGTGAATCGACAGGGGAGCACGAAAAACTGTTTTTT; J: TRBJ1-4; D: TRBD1; size: .; V: TRBV6-1
CDR3: CASRYSGYDGYTF; DNA: TGTGCCAGCAGGTACAGTGGGTACGATGGCTACACCTTC; J: TRBJ1-2; D: .; size: .; V: TRBV28
CDR3: CASSQDPSGRAVRNEQFF; DNA: TGCGCCAGCAGCCAAGATCCTAGCGGGAGGGCCGTGAGGAATGAGCAGTTCTTC; J: TRBJ2-1; D: TRBD2; size: .; V: TRBV4-3
CDR3: CASSVDGHPRGNIQYF; DNA: TGTGCCAGCAGCGTAGATGGCCACCCCCGAGGAAACATTCAGTACTTC; J: TRBJ2-4; D: .; size: .; V: TRBV9
CDR3: CASSLLEAGEQYF; DNA: TGTGCCAGCAGTTTACTAGAGGCGGGCGAGCAGTACTTC; J: TRBJ2-7; D: .; size: .; V: TRBV12-3/TRBV12-4
CDR3: CASSEAGGRYEQYF; DNA: TGCGCCAGCAGTGAGGCAGGGGGCCGGTACGAGCAGTACTTC; J: TRBJ2-7; D: TRBD1; size: .; V: TRBV10-1
CDR3: CASSPGQLPRRSNEKLFF; DNA: TGTGCCAGCAGCCCCGGACAGTTACCGAGACGATCTAATGAAAAACTGTTTTTT; J: TRBJ1-4; D: .; size: .; V: TRBV9
CDR3: CASSHRHANTGELFF; DNA: TGTGCCAGCAGTCACAGGCACGCGAACACCGGGGAGCTGTTTTTT; J: TRBJ2-2; D: .; size: .; V: TRBV3-1/TRBV3-2
CDR3: CASSYNPGEDTEAFF; DNA: TGTGCCAGCAGTTACAACCCCGGGGAGGACACTGAAGCTTTCTTT; J: TRBJ1-1; D: .; size: .; V: TRBV6-6